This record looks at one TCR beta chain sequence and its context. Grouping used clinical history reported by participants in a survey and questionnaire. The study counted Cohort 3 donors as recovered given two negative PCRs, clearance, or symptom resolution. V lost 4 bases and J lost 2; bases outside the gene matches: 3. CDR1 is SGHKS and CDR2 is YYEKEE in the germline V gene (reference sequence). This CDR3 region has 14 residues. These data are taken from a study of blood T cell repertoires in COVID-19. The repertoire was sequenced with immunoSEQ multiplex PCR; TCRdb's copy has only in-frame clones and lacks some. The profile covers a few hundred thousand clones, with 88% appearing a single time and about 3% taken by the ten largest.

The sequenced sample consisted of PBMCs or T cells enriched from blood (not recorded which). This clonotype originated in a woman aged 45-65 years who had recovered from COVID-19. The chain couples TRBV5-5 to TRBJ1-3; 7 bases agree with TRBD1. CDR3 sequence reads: CASSVTGTGNTIYF. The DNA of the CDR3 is TGTGCCAGCAGCGTGACAGGGACTGGAAACACCATATATTTT.